Shown below are 14 T cell receptor beta chains from a single sample sequenced in a study of blood T cell repertoires in COVID-19. TCRdb keeps only in-frame clones here, not all; method: immunoSEQ multiplex PCR. The sample lists about 120,000 clones; 82% were seen once. Sequenced: peripheral blood. The receptors were gathered from a human donor in a cohort sampled during active COVID-19.

The chain combines TRBV7-8 with TRBJ1-2; D not resolved. This CDR3 has 13 residues. Trimming took 3 bases from V and 4 from J, leaving 9 bases between them. The germline V gene has CDR1 SGHVS and CDR2 FQNEAQ. The CDR3 nucleotides are TGTGCCAGCAGCTTGGCAGGCAGCTATGGCTACACCTTC. Translated: CASSLAGSYGYTF.

The J gene is TRBJ1-4, the V gene TRBV15; the D gene is possibly TRBD1 (5 bases). The V and J ends lost 2 bases and 5 bases respectively, with 18 bases between them. CDR3 length: 17 residues. Germline V gene lookup returns CDR1 LNHNV and CDR2 YYDKDF (reference sequence). In nucleotides, the CDR3 is TGTGCCACCAGCAGAAAGATGCCGACAGTAGCAAATGAAAAACTGTTTTTT. Translation gives CATSRKMPTVANEKLFF.

This rearrangement joins TRBV6-1 to TRBJ2-7, with D possibly being TRBD1 (5 bases). The V and J ends lost 6 bases and 0 bases respectively, with 18 bases between them. The CDR3 is made up of 16 amino acids. The germline V gene encodes CDR1 MNHNS and CDR2 SASEGT. CDR3 DNA: TGTGCCAGCAGGGAACCTAGGGGTCGGAGCTCCTACGAGCAGTACTTC. Amino acids: CASREPRGRSSYEQYF.

The chain has TRBV6-5 and TRBJ2-7; the match to TRBD1 covers 10 bases. This CDR3 spans 15 amino acids. The V segment lost 5 bases and the J segment 6 bases; nucleotides outside the gene matches: 10. Germline values: CDR1 MNHEY, CDR2 SVGAGI. The CDR3 protein is CASSHQTGGIGEQYF. In DNA form, the CDR3 reads TGTGCCAGCAGTCACCAGACAGGGGGCATCGGCGAGCAGTACTTC.

As to this clone: One end of the junction varies from germline; a read error may be responsible. The V gene is TRBV18, the J gene TRBJ2-1; TRBD1 matches at 8 bases. The germline V gene has CDR1 KGHSH and CDR2 LQKENI. This CDR3 is built from 16 residues. The CDR3 DNA is TGTGTCAGCTCACCTTCCGGACAGGGAGCCTACAATGAGCAGTTCTTC. It is translated as CVSSPSGQGAYNEQFF.

The CDR3 DNA is TGTGCCAGCAGTCCTCTGGACAGTCTCGGAAACACCATATATTTT. It yields the protein CASSPLDSLGNTIYF. This chain uses TRBV27 with TRBJ1-3; D possibly corresponds to TRBD1 (6 bases). From germline, CDR1 is MNHEY and CDR2 SMNVEV (reference sequence). The CDR3 sequence is 15 residues long. V lost 5 bases to trimming and J lost 4 bases, with 15 bases between them.

The V and J genes are TRBV3-1 (or the pseudogene TRBV3-2) and TRBJ1-2; no clear D gene. This CDR3 is 12 amino acids long. Germline-derived CDR1 and CDR2 are LGHDT and YNNKEL (reference sequence). With 0 bases removed from V and 8 bases from J, the gap between germline ends came to 7 bases. The CDR3, as DNA: TGTGCCAGCAGCCAAGAGCCGAGGGGCTACACCTTC. Translating it yields CASSQEPRGYTF.

The V and J genes are TRBV5-6 and TRBJ2-5; D perhaps matches TRBD1 (5 bases). There are 14 residues in the CDR3. V lost 4 bases to trimming and J lost 2 bases, with 12 bases between them. Germline CDR1 and CDR2: SGHDT and YYEEEE. CDR3 coding DNA: TGTGCCAGCAGCAAAATAGACAGTCAAGAGACCCAGTACTTC. Protein: CASSKIDSQETQYF.

The chain employs TRBV5-1 and TRBJ2-1; perhaps TRBD1 as D (5 bases). Deletions cut 5 bases from V and 0 bases from J, with 9 bases between. The germline CDR1 and CDR2 sequences are SGHRS and YFSETQ. This CDR3 has 14 residues. CDR3 region: CASRGQDSYNEQFF. The CDR3 bases are TGCGCCAGCAGGGGGCAGGACTCCTACAATGAGCAGTTCTTC. Using reference TRBV5-1 and TRBJ2-1 for the parts outside the CDR3, the full variable domain is KAGVTQTPRYLIKTRGQQVTLSCSPISGHRSVSWYQQTPGQGLQFLFEYFSETQRNKGNFPGRFSGRQFSNSRSEMNVSTLELGDSALYLCASRGQDSYNEQFFGPGTRLTVL.

The V call is TRBV10-1, the J call TRBJ2-1; TRBD1 aligns across 8 bases. Trimming at V came to 5 bases and at J to 8 bases, leaving 8 bases not matched to a gene. The CDR3 has 14 residues. CDR1 and CDR2 from the germline V gene are WNHNN and SYGVQD (reference sequence). The CDR3 region is CASSKTGEVHEQFF. The CDR3 DNA follows: TGCGCCAGCAGTAAGACAGGGGAAGTCCATGAGCAGTTCTTC.

The V call is TRBV5-8, the J call TRBJ2-7; D is uncertain. The length of the CDR3 is 15 residues. CDR1 SGHTS and CDR2 YDEGEE come from the germline V gene. V lost 3 bases and J lost 0, with 13 bases in between. CDR3 sequence (DNA): TGTGCCAGCAGCTCTAGGCCCTCGAGCTCCTACGAGCAGTACTTC. Protein sequence: CASSSRPSSSYEQYF. Full variable domain (outside the CDR3, taken from reference TRBV5-8 and TRBJ2-7): EAGVTQSPTHLIKTRGQQATLRCSPISGHTSVYWYQQALGLGLQFLLWYDEGEERNRGNFPPRFSGRQFPNYSSELNVNALELEDSALYLCASSSRPSSSYEQYFGPGTRLTVT.

The J gene is TRBJ2-3, the V gene TRBV5-6; maybe TRBD1 (6 bases). CDR1 is SGHDT and CDR2 is YYEEEE in the germline V gene. The CDR3 runs 13 residues. V gave up 3 bases and J gave up 6 bases, with 11 bases separating them. The CDR3 DNA follows: TGTGCCAGCAGCTCCGGGACAACGGATACGCAGTATTTT. Its translation is CASSSGTTDTQYF.

The chain is built from TRBV7-9 and TRBJ2-5, with D tentatively TRBD2 (6 bases). Trimming pared 5 bases from V and 3 bases from J, leaving 22 bases between. Germline loops: CDR1 SEHNR, CDR2 FQNEAQ (reference sequence). This CDR3 has 17 residues. CDR3 sequence: CASSPVLGAGSEETQYF. In DNA, the CDR3 is TGTGCCAGCAGCCCGGTACTTGGCGCGGGGAGTGAAGAGACCCAGTACTTC.

The CDR3 reads CASRSPGTAVNTIYF. The CDR3 DNA is TGTGCCAGCAGATCCCCGGGGACAGCGGTCAACACCATATATTTT. This chain connects TRBV28 to TRBJ1-3; 7 positions agree with TRBD1. The germline CDR1 and CDR2 sequences are MDHEN and SYDVKM. Losses at the gene ends were 6 bases for V and 7 bases for J; bases not matched to a gene: 12. The CDR3 is 15 amino acids. The variable domain in full, with the rest retrieved from reference TRBV28 and TRBJ1-3, is DVKVTQSSRYLVKRTGEKVFLECVQDMDHENMFWYRQDPGLGLRLIYFSYDVKMKEKGDIPEGYSVSREKKERFSLILESASTNQTSMYLCASRSPGTAVNTIYFGEGSWLTVV.